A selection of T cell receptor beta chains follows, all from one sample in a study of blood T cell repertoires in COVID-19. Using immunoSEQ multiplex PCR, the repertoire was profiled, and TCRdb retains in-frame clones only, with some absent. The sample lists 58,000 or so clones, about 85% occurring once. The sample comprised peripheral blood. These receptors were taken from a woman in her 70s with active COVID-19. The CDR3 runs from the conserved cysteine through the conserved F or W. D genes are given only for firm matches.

CDR3 protein: CASSLSTDTQYF
D gene: .
V gene: TRBV3-1/TRBV3-2

CDR3 protein: CASSHAFGTGASNQPQHF
D gene: TRBD1
V gene: TRBV18

CDR3 protein: CASSPGRVGGTGELFF
D gene: .
V gene: TRBV5-4

CDR3 protein: CASSWGAGEKLFF
D gene: .
V gene: TRBV11-3

CDR3 protein: CASSSFRDRGGEQYF
D gene: TRBD1
V gene: TRBV28

CDR3 protein: CASSLQGGNEQYF
D gene: .
V gene: TRBV5-1

CDR3 protein: CASSLEGTGIYEQYF
D gene: TRBD1
V gene: TRBV5-8

CDR3 protein: CASSYPGGAWGTEAFF
D gene: TRBD1
V gene: TRBV6-5

CDR3 protein: CASSLSAYSGEGGNEQFF
D gene: TRBD2
V gene: TRBV4-1

CDR3 protein: CASSSLTSGVYNEQFF
D gene: TRBD2
V gene: TRBV27

CDR3 protein: CASSLTRDYQETQYF
D gene: .
V gene: TRBV27

CDR3 protein: CASSTLRDRSYEQYF
D gene: TRBD1
V gene: TRBV19

CDR3 protein: CASSLPVGLPKETQYF
D gene: .
V gene: TRBV7-8

CDR3 protein: CASSSGNYGYTF
D gene: .
V gene: TRBV28

CDR3 protein: CASSQIGLAGGFEQFF
D gene: TRBD2
V gene: TRBV4-2

CDR3 protein: CASSIGQGGTEAFF
D gene: TRBD1
V gene: TRBV19

CDR3 protein: CASSLTGNWGRANYGYTF
D gene: .
V gene: TRBV7-6

CDR3 protein: CASRIDRVGTEAFF
D gene: TRBD1
V gene: TRBV6-5

CDR3 protein: CASSVSWSRGESYEQYF
D gene: .
V gene: TRBV9

CDR3 protein: CASRSTGEQFF
D gene: .
V gene: TRBV7-3

CDR3 protein: CASSQGLAGGLRQFF
D gene: TRBD2
V gene: TRBV14

CDR3 protein: CASSIDPGQGIYNEQFF
D gene: TRBD1
V gene: TRBV19

CDR3 protein: CATLAPDTQYF
D gene: .
V gene: TRBV7-9

CDR3 protein: CASSSPSGQGQTRSSYEQYF
D gene: TRBD1
V gene: TRBV28

CDR3 protein: CASRFSGGSSYNEQFF
D gene: TRBD2
V gene: TRBV5-1

CDR3 protein: CASSPGDRVGTEAFF
D gene: TRBD1
V gene: TRBV18

CDR3 protein: CASSEGSGSRYQPQHF
D gene: .
V gene: TRBV2

CDR3 protein: CASGIEGADEKLFF
D gene: TRBD1
V gene: TRBV5-1

CDR3 protein: CASSYLRESYNEQFF
D gene: TRBD2
V gene: TRBV6-2/TRBV6-3

CDR3 protein: CATSSDRGNSPLHF
D gene: TRBD1
V gene: TRBV15

CDR3 protein: CASSPVADPYGYTF
D gene: .
V gene: TRBV18

CDR3 protein: CASSIAGLAGGDTQYF
D gene: TRBD2
V gene: TRBV19

CDR3 protein: CASRGRTGDWNQPQHF
D gene: TRBD1
V gene: TRBV2

CDR3 protein: CATSDSRQTGLGDEQFF
D gene: TRBD1
V gene: TRBV24-1

CDR3 protein: CASSQNTWGHTEAFF
D gene: .
V gene: TRBV4-1

CDR3 protein: CASGTRTSEQETQYF
D gene: TRBD2
V gene: TRBV5-1

CDR3 protein: CASSQAGTDLSYEQYF
D gene: TRBD1
V gene: TRBV4-1